The 21 T cell receptor beta chains below were found in one sample sequenced in a study of control samples from healthy donors and cancer patients. TCRdb's table, derived via immunoSEQ multiplex PCR, lists solely in-frame clones and lacks some. The sample holds some 200,000 clones; about nine tenths are singletons and the top ten take approximately 1.5%. Material: blood. The origin of the receptors is a woman younger than 45 in good health.

The J gene is TRBJ2-1, the V gene TRBV3-1 (or the pseudogene TRBV3-2); 13 nucleotides align to TRBD2. V trimming: 1 base; J trimming: 9 bases; junction bases outside the gene matches: 3. Germline CDR1 reads LGHDT; CDR2 reads YNNKEL (reference sequence). The CDR3 runs to 15 residues. The CDR3 DNA sequence: TGTGCCAGCAGCCAAGGGACTAGCGGGAGTAGTGAGCAGTTCTTC. Translation: CASSQGTSGSSEQFF.

The chain recombines TRBV7-2 with TRBJ1-1; D not resolved. Trimming took 2 bases from V and 5 from J, leaving 12 bases between them. The CDR3 extends over 14 amino acids. The V gene's germline CDR1 is SGHTA and CDR2 FQGNSA. The CDR3 nucleotides are TGTGCCAGCAGCTTACTGGAGGGAAGGACTGAAGCTTTCTTT. Encoded protein: CASSLLEGRTEAFF.

The gene calls are TRBV6-4 and TRBJ2-3; 7 bases match TRBD2. Germline values: CDR1 MRHNA, CDR2 SNTAGT. This CDR3 region has 15 residues. V shed 5 bases and J 2 bases; nucleotides not matched to a gene: 7. The CDR3 region is CASSLQAGFTDTQYF. CDR3 coding DNA: TGTGCCAGCAGTCTCCAAGCGGGGTTCACAGATACGCAGTATTTT.

The V call is TRBV5-6, the J call TRBJ2-5, with TRBD2 matching 14 bases. The CDR3 is 16 amino acids. CDR1 SGHDT and CDR2 YYEEEE come from the germline V gene. V shed 4 bases, J shed 4 bases, and the junction held 6 bases outside the gene matches. CDR3 region: CASSTGTSGRLETQYF. The CDR3 nucleotides are TGTGCCAGCAGCACCGGGACTAGCGGGAGATTAGAGACCCAGTACTTC.

This rearrangement joins TRBV28 to TRBJ2-5; TRBD2 matches 7 bases. Germline values: CDR1 MDHEN, CDR2 SYDVKM. This CDR3 is built from 14 residues. J was trimmed by 4 bases and V by 3 bases; bases with no gene match: 5. This chain's CDR3 is CASSFGAGAETQYF. CDR3 nucleotides: TGTGCCAGCAGTTTTGGGGCGGGAGCAGAGACCCAGTACTTC.

The chain joins TRBV28 to TRBJ1-6, with a weak D call TRBD1 (6 bases). The CDR3 length is 15 residues. The germline gives CDR1 MDHEN, CDR2 SYDVKM. V was cut by 4 bases and J by 7 bases, with 14 bases left in between. In nucleotides, the CDR3 is TGTGCCAGCAGTTGGCGGTCAGGGGCGAATTCACCCCTCCACTTT. It translates to CASSWRSGANSPLHF.

V usage is TRBV6-1 and J usage is TRBJ1-2; 11 bases match TRBD1. The CDR3 covers 15 residues. Germline assignment: CDR1 MNHNS and CDR2 SASEGT. V lost 1 base and J lost 4; bases outside the gene matches: 2. The CDR3 loop is CASSEGTGGVYGYTF. The CDR3 DNA follows: TGTGCCAGCAGTGAAGGGACAGGGGGCGTCTATGGCTACACCTTC.

The rearrangement links TRBV11-1 to TRBJ2-2; D is undetermined. Per germline, CDR1 SGHAT and CDR2 FQDESV (reference sequence). V gave up 0 bases and J gave up 0 bases, with 8 bases separating them. The CDR3 is 16 residues long. CDR3 DNA: TGTGCCAGCAGCTTAGCGCAGGACCCGAACACCGGGGAGCTGTTTTTT. Translation gives CASSLAQDPNTGELFF. Filled out from reference TRBV11-1 and TRBJ2-2, the complete variable domain reads EAEVAQSPRYKITEKSQAVAFWCDPISGHATLYWYRQILGQGPELLVQFQDESVVDDSQLPKDRFSAERLKGVDSTLKIQPAELGDSAMYLCASSLAQDPNTGELFFGEGSRLTVL.

The V gene is TRBV4-1, the J gene TRBJ2-1; possibly TRBD2 for D (6 bases). V shed 0 bases and J shed 7 bases, with 10 bases lying between them. The CDR3 consists of 14 residues. Germline V gene data show CDR1 as MGHRA and CDR2 as YSYEKL. The DNA of the CDR3 is TGCGCCAGCAGCCAAGAGGTCCGGGGGAATGAGCAGTTCTTC. It is translated as CASSQEVRGNEQFF.

This rearrangement joins TRBV16 to TRBJ1-5, with 10 positions matching TRBD1. The germline CDR1 and CDR2 sequences are KGHSY and FQNENV. Germline trimming cut 2 bases from V and 6 bases from J; bases unmatched to any gene: 7. CDR3 length equals 16 residues. CDR3 nucleotides: TGTGCCAGCAGCCAAACCGGACAGGGGGGCGGTCAGCCCCAGCATTTT. Its translation is CASSQTGQGGGQPQHF.

The DNA of the CDR3 is TGTGCCAGCAGCTCCCCCGGGACAGGATTGAACACTGAAGCTTTCTTT. Translation gives CASSSPGTGLNTEAFF. This chain links TRBV11-2 with TRBJ1-1, with TRBD1 matching 8 bases. Germline CDR1 reads SGHAT; CDR2 reads FQNNGV. CDR3 length: 16 amino acids. V trimming: 4 bases; J trimming: 0 bases; junction bases outside the gene matches: 7.

This rearrangement joins TRBV5-6 to TRBJ2-1, with unresolved D. CDR1 is SGHDT, CDR2 YYEEEE, per germline. V gave up 1 base and J gave up 0 bases, with 5 bases separating them. This CDR3 is built from 14 residues. Here the CDR3 reads CASSLRVSYNEQFF. The CDR3 DNA sequence: TGTGCCAGCAGCTTGAGGGTCTCCTACAATGAGCAGTTCTTC.

The chain combines TRBV2 with TRBJ1-4; a weak D match, TRBD1 (5 bases). The CDR3 length is 16 residues. CDR1 SNHLY and CDR2 FYNNEI come from the germline V gene. Deletions cut 8 bases from V and 3 bases from J, with 19 bases between. As DNA, the CDR3 is TGTGCCAGCGGAACAGGCGAGGGGTTATCTAATGAAAAACTGTTTTTT. It codes for CASGTGEGLSNEKLFF.

V usage is TRBV6-4 and J usage is TRBJ2-6; perhaps TRBD2 as D (6 bases). Germline V gene sequence: CDR1 MRHNA, CDR2 SNTAGT. V lost 0 bases and J 1 base, leaving 7 bases between the germline ends. This CDR3 spans 16 amino acids. The CDR3 nucleotides read TGTGCCAGCAGTGACTCGGCGGGGTCTGGGGCCAACGTCCTGACTTTC. Encoded protein: CASSDSAGSGANVLTF.

This clone was counted once. This chain connects TRBV13 to TRBJ2-7, with unresolved D. V was shortened by 0 bases and J by 6 bases, with 9 bases between the two germline ends. Germline CDR1 PRHDT, CDR2 FYEKMQ (reference sequence). This CDR3 spans 13 amino acids. CDR3 nucleotide sequence: TGTGCCAGCAGCTTAGGGCGTGGGTCCGAGCAGTACTTC. It translates to CASSLGRGSEQYF.

This clone was seen a few times. The sample contains more than one DNA sequence encoding this CDR3. This chain joins TRBV5-1 and TRBJ2-3, with 12 positions matching TRBD2. This CDR3 has 15 residues. The germline gives CDR1 SGHRS, CDR2 YFSETQ. V trimming: 1 base; J trimming: 5 bases; junction bases outside the gene matches: 2. The CDR3 DNA is TGCGCCAGCAGCTTGACTAGCGGGAGGATAGATACGCAGTATTTT. It translates to CASSLTSGRIDTQYF.

In DNA form, the CDR3 reads TGTGCCAGCAGCACCCGGACTAGCGGGGGGGTGTGGGAGACCCAGTACTTC. Amino acids: CASSTRTSGGVWETQYF. The chain joins TRBV13 to TRBJ2-5; 15 nucleotides line up with TRBD2. CDR1 and CDR2 (germline): PRHDT, FYEKMQ (reference sequence). This CDR3 comprises 17 residues. Trimming at V came to 5 bases and at J to 5 bases, leaving 9 bases not matched to a gene.

Note on this clone: Other DNA sequences in this sample translate to the same CDR3. This sequence joins TRBV30 and TRBJ2-3; D not resolved. Trimming cost V 0 bases and J 4 bases, with 2 bases left between them. CDR1 and CDR2 (germline): GTSNPN, SVGIG (reference sequence). The CDR3 totals 11 residues. The CDR3 reads CAWSVSDTQYF. CDR3 DNA: TGTGCCTGGAGTGTATCAGATACGCAGTATTTT.

The chain joins TRBV6-5 to TRBJ2-7, with a tentative D call TRBD1 (6 bases). Deletions cut 6 bases from V and 3 bases from J, with 12 bases between. Germline CDR1 is MNHEY and CDR2 is SVGAGI. The CDR3 runs 13 residues. CDR3 loop: CASSRQVNYEQYF. CDR3 coding DNA: TGTGCCAGCAGCCGACAGGTAAACTACGAGCAGTACTTC.

The chain recombines TRBV9 with TRBJ2-3; perhaps TRBD2 as D (5 bases). In germline, CDR1 is SGDLS, CDR2 YYNGEE. The CDR3 is 14 residues long. Trimming shortened V by 1 base and J by 1 base, and 7 bases separated the two germline ends. CDR3 DNA sequence: TGTGCCAGCAGCGTACAAGCGGGCACAGATACGCAGTATTTT. Translated, it gives CASSVQAGTDTQYF.

CDR3 in DNA: TGTGCCAGCAGCTTAGATCGGGCCTCTGGAAACACCATATATTTT. It encodes CASSLDRASGNTIYF. V is TRBV7-2 and J is TRBJ1-3; no clear D gene. Trimming removed 1 base at V and 0 bases at J, with 7 bases between. The CDR3 covers 15 residues. Germline V gene sequence: CDR1 SGHTA, CDR2 FQGNSA. Variable domain in full (rest from reference TRBV7-2 and TRBJ1-3): GAGVSQSPSNKVTEKGKDVELRCDPISGHTALYWYRQSLGQGLEFLIYFQGNSAPDKSGLPSDRFSAERTGGSVSTLTIQRTQQEDSAVYLCASSLDRASGNTIYFGEGSWLTVV.